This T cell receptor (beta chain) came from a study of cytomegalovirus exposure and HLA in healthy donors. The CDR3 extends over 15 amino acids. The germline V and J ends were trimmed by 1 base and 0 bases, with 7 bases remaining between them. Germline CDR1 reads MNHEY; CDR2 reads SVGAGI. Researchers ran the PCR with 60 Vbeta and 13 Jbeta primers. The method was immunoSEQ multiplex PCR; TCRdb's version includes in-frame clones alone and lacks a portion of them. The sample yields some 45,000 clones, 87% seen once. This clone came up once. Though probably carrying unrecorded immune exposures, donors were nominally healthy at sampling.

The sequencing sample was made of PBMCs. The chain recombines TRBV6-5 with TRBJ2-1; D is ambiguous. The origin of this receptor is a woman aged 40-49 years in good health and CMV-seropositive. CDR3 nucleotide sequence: TGTGCCAGCAGTTACTGGCGGAGCTCCTACAATGAGCAGTTCTTC. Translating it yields CASSYWRSSYNEQFF.